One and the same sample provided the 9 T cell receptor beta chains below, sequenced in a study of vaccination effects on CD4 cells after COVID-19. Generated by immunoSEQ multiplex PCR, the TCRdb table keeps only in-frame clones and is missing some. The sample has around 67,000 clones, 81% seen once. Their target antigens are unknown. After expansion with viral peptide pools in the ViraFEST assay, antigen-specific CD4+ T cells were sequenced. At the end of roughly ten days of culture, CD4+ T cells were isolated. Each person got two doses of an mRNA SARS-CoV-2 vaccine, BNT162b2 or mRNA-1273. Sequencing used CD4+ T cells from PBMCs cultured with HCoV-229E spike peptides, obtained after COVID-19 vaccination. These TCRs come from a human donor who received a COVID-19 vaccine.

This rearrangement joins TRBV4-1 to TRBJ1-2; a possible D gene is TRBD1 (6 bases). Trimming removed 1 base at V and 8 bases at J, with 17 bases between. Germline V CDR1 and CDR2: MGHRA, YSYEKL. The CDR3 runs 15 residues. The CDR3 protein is CASSQGGQPDFGYTF. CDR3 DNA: TGCGCCAGCAGCCAAGGAGGACAGCCCGATTTCGGCTACACCTTC.

The chain's CDR3 is CASSQRATVNTEAFF. As DNA, the CDR3 is TGTGCCAGCAGCCAGCGGGCCACCGTGAACACTGAAGCTTTCTTT. The genes are TRBV3-1 (or the pseudogene TRBV3-2) and TRBJ1-1; no firm D call. Germline CDR1 is LGHDT and CDR2 is YNNKEL (reference sequence). V lost 3 bases and J 0 bases, leaving 11 bases between the germline ends. CDR3 length: 15 amino acids.

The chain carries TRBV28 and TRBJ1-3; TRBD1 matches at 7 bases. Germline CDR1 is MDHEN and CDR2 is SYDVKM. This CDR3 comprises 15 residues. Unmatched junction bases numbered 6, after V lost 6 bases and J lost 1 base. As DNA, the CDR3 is TGTGCCAGCAGCCTCAGGGGGAGTTCTGGAAACACCATATATTTT. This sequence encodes CASSLRGSSGNTIYF.

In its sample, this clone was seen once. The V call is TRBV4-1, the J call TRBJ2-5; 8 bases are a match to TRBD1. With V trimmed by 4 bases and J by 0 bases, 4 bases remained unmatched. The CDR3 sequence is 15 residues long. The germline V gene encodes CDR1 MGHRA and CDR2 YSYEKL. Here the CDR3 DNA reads TGCGCCAGCAGCCGGCAACAGGGGGACCAAGAGACCCAGTACTTC. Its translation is CASSRQQGDQETQYF.

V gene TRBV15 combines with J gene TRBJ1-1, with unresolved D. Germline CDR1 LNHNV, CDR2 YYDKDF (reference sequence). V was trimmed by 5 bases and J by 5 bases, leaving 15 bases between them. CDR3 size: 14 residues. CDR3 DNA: TGTGCCACCAGCCCTATGGGATATGGAACTGAAGCTTTCTTT. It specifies CATSPMGYGTEAFF. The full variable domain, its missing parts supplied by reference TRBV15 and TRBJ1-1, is DAMVIQNPRYQVTQFGKPVTLSCSQTLNHNVMYWYQQKSSQAPKLLFHYYDKDFNNEADTPDNFQSRRPNTSFCFLDIRSPGLGDTAMYLCATSPMGYGTEAFFGQGTRLTVV.

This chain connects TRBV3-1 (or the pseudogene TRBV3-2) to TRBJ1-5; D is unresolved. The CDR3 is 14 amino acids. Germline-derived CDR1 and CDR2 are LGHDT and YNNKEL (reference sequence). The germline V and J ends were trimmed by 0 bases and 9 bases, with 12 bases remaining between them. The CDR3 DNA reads TGTGCCAGCAGCCAAGATGCGGGCACTTCGCCCCAGCATTTT. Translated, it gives CASSQDAGTSPQHF.

CDR3 sequence (DNA): TGTGCCAGCAGCTTGGCAGAAGGGAAGCACACCTTC. Its translation is CASSLAEGKHTF. J is TRBJ1-2 and V is TRBV5-6; D is unresolved. The V gene lost 0 bases and the J gene lost 12 bases, with 12 bases spanning the gap. The CDR3 has 12 residues. Per germline, CDR1 SGHDT and CDR2 YYEEEE.

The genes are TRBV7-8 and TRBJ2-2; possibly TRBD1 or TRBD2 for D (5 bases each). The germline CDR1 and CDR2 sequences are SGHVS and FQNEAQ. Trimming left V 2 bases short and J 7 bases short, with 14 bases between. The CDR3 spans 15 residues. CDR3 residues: CASSLLGDEGGELFF. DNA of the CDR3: TGTGCCAGCAGCTTACTGGGGGACGAGGGCGGGGAGCTGTTTTTT.

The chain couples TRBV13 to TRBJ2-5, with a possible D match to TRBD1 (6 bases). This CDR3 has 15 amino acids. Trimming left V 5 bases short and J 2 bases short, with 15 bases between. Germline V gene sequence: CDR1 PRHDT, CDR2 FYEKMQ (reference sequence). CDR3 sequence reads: CASSPREGVQETQYF. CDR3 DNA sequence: TGTGCCAGCAGCCCGCGTGAGGGGGTACAAGAGACCCAGTACTTC.